This T cell receptor (beta chain) was captured by sequencing in a study of T cells after yellow fever vaccination. Study-wide points: Re-detected after boosting: most primary clones, around 96% of CD4 and about 85% of CD8. Abundant bulk-population clonotypes could contaminate the FACS-sorted repertoires. Researchers report a weaker secondary response that nonetheless peaked faster, day 5 versus 15.

Note on this clonotype: The antigen remains unidentified.

Germline values: CDR1 DFQATT, CDR2 SNEGSKA (reference sequence). V was shortened by 4 bases and J by 2 bases, with 16 bases between the two germline ends. The CDR3 totals 15 residues. Template-switching 5'RACE yielded the TCR cDNA; a universal primer site and UMIs were added in the process. MiXCR, run by TCRdb on the 5' RACE reads, gives a single entry per CDR3 protein. The data contain around 500,000 distinct CDR3 sequences, 20% to 25% of them singletons. This clonotype originated in a man between 18 and 29 years old who received the YFV17D yellow fever vaccine. The sample was PBMCs, taken about 21 days after the first yellow fever vaccination. The V gene is TRBV20-1, the J gene TRBJ2-3; D possibly uses TRBD1 or TRBD2 (5 bases each). Here the CDR3 reads CSATGAKGYTDTQYF. CDR3 coding DNA: TGCAGTGCTACCGGGGCTAAGGGCTACACAGATACGCAGTATTTT.